Below are 27 T cell receptor beta chains sequenced from a single sample in a study of glioma-infiltrating T cells. Using RNA template, CDR3s of TCR alpha and beta were amplified with iRepertoire arm-PCR. Each CDR3 protein gets one entry after TCRdb re-called the multiplex PCR reads with MiXCR. Of around 390,000 distinct CDR3 sequences detected, around 45% appear once; the ten largest clones hold around 13%. Sequencing was carried out using glioma tissue, nonneoplastic brain tissue, or PBMCs (not recorded which). These TCRs come from a human donor with low-grade glioma or glioblastoma, undergoing nonglioma brain surgery, or in good health (not recorded which).

This clonotype has more than one count but fewer than ten. This sequence joins TRBV7-9 and TRBJ2-1; D not certain. Trimming pared 0 bases from V and 5 bases from J, leaving 8 bases between. The CDR3 totals 14 residues. The germline V gene has CDR1 SEHNR and CDR2 FQNEAQ (reference sequence). The CDR3 nucleotides are TGTGCCAGCAGCTTAGCGCTGGGGAACAATGAGCAGTTCTTC. It specifies CASSLALGNNEQFF.

This clonotype has ten or more counts. The rearrangement links TRBV20-1 to TRBJ2-7, with 7 bases aligning to TRBD1. V lost 3 bases to trimming and J lost 0 bases; unmatched junction nucleotides: 5. The CDR3 runs 14 residues. Germline V gives CDR1 DFQATT, CDR2 SNEGSKA (reference sequence). The CDR3 loop reads CSARRDSASYEQYF. The CDR3 nucleotides read TGCAGTGCTAGGAGGGACAGCGCCTCCTACGAGCAGTACTTC.

This clonotype was seen only once. It may be a read error: a sequence one base away is much more abundant. The V and J genes are TRBV27 and TRBJ1-1; unclear D gene. This CDR3 region has 13 residues. Germline CDR1 and CDR2: MNHEY and SMNVEV (reference sequence). As DNA, the CDR3 is TGTGCCAGCAGTCTCCGTCCGAACACTGAAGCTTACTTT. This codes for CASSLRPNTEAYF.

This clonotype appeared a few times. This chain joins TRBV2 and TRBJ2-3, with 13 bases identical to TRBD2. Germline CDR1 and CDR2: SNHLY and FYNNEI. Losses at the gene ends were 7 bases for V and 6 bases for J; bases not matched to a gene: 7. This CDR3 has 15 residues. For the CDR3, the DNA is TGTGCCAGCACCAGGACTAGCGGGAGAGCCGATACGCAGTATTTT. It codes for CASTRTSGRADTQYF.

A word on this clonotype: A read error may be the cause here, since a much bigger clone is one base away. This chain uses TRBV6-6 with TRBJ2-7; maybe TRBD1 (5 bases). The CDR3 runs 14 residues. Germline lookup yields CDR1 MNHNY and CDR2 SVGAGI (reference sequence). CDR3 in DNA: TGTGCCAGCAGTTACTCGGCAGGGCTCTACGATCAGTACTTC. Residues: CASSYSAGLYDQYF.

The rearrangement joins TRBV12-3 or TRBV12-4 to TRBJ2-5, with 9 bases that match TRBD1. The CDR3 sequence is 15 residues long. After removal of 1 base from V and 5 bases from J, the junction contained 5 bases not matched to a gene. The CDR3 sequence is CASSLGTGVGETQYF. The CDR3 bases are TGTGCCAGCAGTTTAGGGACAGGGGTAGGGGAGACCCAGTACTTC.

This rearrangement joins TRBV7-9 to TRBJ2-1; TRBD2 matches at 7 bases. V was pared by 0 bases and J by 2 bases, with 4 bases of the junction left unmatched. The CDR3 runs to 16 residues. The germline V gene encodes CDR1 SEHNR and CDR2 FQNEAQ (reference sequence). The CDR3 DNA sequence: TGTGCCAGCAGCTTAGCGCCTAGCGGCACCTACAATGAGCAGTTCTTC. It is translated as CASSLAPSGTYNEQFF.

The V and J genes are TRBV2 and TRBJ2-2; D unresolved. Trimming shortened V by 3 bases and J by 7 bases, and 15 bases separated the two germline ends. Per germline, CDR1 SNHLY and CDR2 FYNNEI. This CDR3 spans 15 amino acids. In DNA form, the CDR3 reads TGTGCCAGCAGTGACGACACGGACCCAATCGGGGAGCTGTTTTTT. As protein: CASSDDTDPIGELFF.

The CDR3 nucleotides are TGTGCCAGTAGTATAATACAGCCGAGCGGCTACACCTTC. Amino acids: CASSIIQPSGYTF. V gene TRBV19 combines with J gene TRBJ1-2; D remains unclear. The length of the CDR3 is 13 residues. The V end was cut by 2 bases, the J end by 8 bases, with 12 bases between. Germline V gives CDR1 LNHDA, CDR2 SQIVND (reference sequence).

The chain is built from TRBV7-9 and TRBJ1-2; no firm D call. The CDR3 spans 13 residues. CDR1 SEHNR and CDR2 FQNEAQ come from the germline V gene (reference sequence). The ends were cut back, 6 bases at V and 4 bases at J, with 12 bases in the middle. The CDR3 is CASSHGPGYGYTF. In nucleotides, the CDR3 is TGTGCCAGCAGTCACGGGCCCGGCTATGGCTACACCTTC.

The DNA of the CDR3 is TGTGCCAGCAGTACCCTTGGGCTTGCGCACACTGAAGCTTTCTTT. As protein: CASSTLGLAHTEAFF. This chain links TRBV28 with TRBJ1-1; D gene ambiguous. Germline V gene data show CDR1 as MDHEN and CDR2 as SYDVKM. This CDR3 region has 15 residues. The V end lost 5 bases, the J end lost 3 bases, and 16 bases lay between the germline ends.

The chain joins TRBV4-1 to TRBJ2-1; D is unclear. Germline V gene sequence: CDR1 MGHRA, CDR2 YSYEKL. The length of the CDR3 is 15 residues. V dropped 4 bases and J dropped 3 bases, with 13 bases sitting between them. The CDR3 protein is CASSPIDGDYNEQFF. In DNA, the CDR3 is TGCGCCAGCAGCCCCATCGACGGTGACTACAATGAGCAGTTCTTC.

Comments on this clonotype: The junction and the germline gene differ at one end; a read error may be behind it. The chain carries TRBV20-1 and TRBJ2-3, with 7 bases fitting TRBD2. This CDR3 has 15 residues. The germline V gene has CDR1 DFQATT and CDR2 SNEGSKA (reference sequence). CDR3 residues: CSTSGGVWGTDTQYF. CDR3 in DNA: TGCAGTACTAGTGGGGGGGTATGGGGCACAGATACGCAGTATTTT.

This clonotype showed up just a few times. The CDR3 spells CASSSWGQGTYTDTQYF. In DNA, the CDR3 is TGTGCCAGCAGTTCGTGGGGACAGGGGACTTACACAGATACGCAGTATTTT. This rearrangement joins TRBV12-3 or TRBV12-4 to TRBJ2-3, with TRBD1 identical over 10 bases. The J segment lost 2 bases and the V segment lost 4 bases, leaving 9 bases of the junction unmatched. The CDR3 covers 17 residues.

This clonotype was seen repeatedly, ten times or more. The chain couples TRBV15 to TRBJ2-1, with TRBD2 as a possible D gene (6 bases). Germline CDR1 reads LNHNV; CDR2 reads YYDKDF (reference sequence). This CDR3 is built from 17 residues. Trimming pared 2 bases from V and 1 base from J, leaving 15 bases between. The CDR3 DNA sequence: TGTGCCACCAGCAGACCGGGGGACTTACTATCCTACAATGAGCAGTTCTTC. Translating it yields CATSRPGDLLSYNEQFF.

The V gene is TRBV10-3, the J gene TRBJ1-1, with a weak D call TRBD1 (5 bases). CDR1 ENHRY and CDR2 SYGVKD come from the germline V gene. The V end was cut by 8 bases, the J end by 2 bases, with 15 bases between. The CDR3 runs 14 residues. The CDR3 region has the DNA TGTGCCATCCGGCCGGACACGATTAACACTGAAGCTTTCTTT. As protein: CAIRPDTINTEAFF.

The CDR3 is CATSTLRGSGNTIYF. DNA of the CDR3: TGTGCCACCAGTACCTTAAGGGGCTCTGGAAACACCATATATTTT. The chain is built from TRBV15 and TRBJ1-3, with a tentative D call TRBD1 (5 bases). V lost 6 bases to trimming and J lost 0 bases, with 12 bases between them. Germline CDR1 and CDR2: LNHNV and YYDKDF (reference sequence). The CDR3 has 15 amino acids. The complete variable domain, with remaining parts taken from reference TRBV15 and TRBJ1-3, reads DAMVIQNPRYQVTQFGKPVTLSCSQTLNHNVMYWYQQKSSQAPKLLFHYYDKDFNNEADTPDNFQSRRPNTSFCFLDIRSPGLGDTAMYLCATSTLRGSGNTIYFGEGSWLTVV.

Of note for this clonotype: A read error may be the cause here, since a much bigger clone is one base away. As the CDR3 is not closed by the conserved phenylalanine or tryptophan, this likely results from a read error. V and J are TRBV20-1 and TRBJ1-2, with D unresolved. V dropped 0 bases and J dropped 7 bases, with 6 bases sitting between them. CDR1 is DFQATT, CDR2 SNEGSKA, per germline (reference sequence). The CDR3 spans 11 residues. Here the CDR3 DNA reads TGCAGTGCTAGAGATCTCCCTGGCTACACCATC. Protein product: CSARDLPGYTI.

Note on this clonotype: A much larger clone differs by one base, so this may be a read error. The V and J genes are TRBV27 and TRBJ2-3; 8 nucleotides match TRBD1. The germline V gene has CDR1 MNHEY and CDR2 SMNVEV (reference sequence). The CDR3 runs 19 residues. The CDR3 here is CASSAYSGYGQGGADKQYF. CDR3 in DNA: TGTGCCAGCAGTGCCTACTCCGGATATGGACAGGGAGGCGCAGATAAGCAGTATTTT.

As concerns this clonotype: This may arise from a read error, as a much more abundant clone is one base away. The CDR3 end shows no conserved phenylalanine or tryptophan, and so a read error is likely. The rearrangement uses TRBV28 and TRBJ2-4; D tentatively fits TRBD1 or TRBD2 (5 bases each). This CDR3 region has 14 residues. Germline-derived CDR1 and CDR2 are MDHEN and SYDVKM. The V and J ends lost 5 bases and 6 bases respectively, with 14 bases between them. CDR3 sequence (DNA): TGTGCCAGCAGTCCCCCCGGGACCCGAAACATTCAGTACTAC. Translation gives CASSPPGTRNIQYY.

Concerning this clonotype itself: A read error may be the cause here, since a much bigger clone is one base away. V is TRBV6-6 and J is TRBJ2-1; D might be TRBD1 (6 bases). This CDR3 has 14 amino acids. The germline V gene has CDR1 MNHNY and CDR2 SVGAGI (reference sequence). The CDR3 is CASKLQGPYNEHFF. CDR3 nucleotides: TGTGCCAGCAAGTTGCAGGGGCCCTACAATGAGCACTTCTTC.

This clonotype was counted once. This chain uses TRBV6-2 or TRBV6-3 with TRBJ2-5, with unresolved D. The germline V gene has CDR1 MNHEY and CDR2 SVGEGT. Between the trimmed V and J ends, which lost 6 bases and 1 base, there was a span of 12 bases. CDR3 length equals 14 residues. For the CDR3, the DNA is TGTGCCAGCAGACTACCAGCGCGCCAAGAGACCCAGTACTTC. Amino acids: CASRLPARQETQYF.

This chain links TRBV6-1 with TRBJ2-2; TRBD2 aligns across 12 bases. The CDR3 loop spans 17 amino acids. CDR1 and CDR2 from the germline V gene are MNHNS and SASEGT. V shed 5 bases and J 4 bases; nucleotides not matched to a gene: 8. CDR3 DNA sequence: TGTGCCAGCAGTCCCGGGACTAGCGGGCCCTTCACCGGGGAGCTGTTTTTT. This codes for CASSPGTSGPFTGELFF.

This clonotype was observed many times. The V gene is TRBV6-6, the J gene TRBJ2-3; no clear D gene. The CDR3 loop spans 15 amino acids. Germline V lookup: CDR1 MNHNY, CDR2 SVGAGI (reference sequence). V was shortened by 0 bases and J by 5 bases, with 12 bases between the two germline ends. The CDR3 DNA sequence: TGTGCCAGCAGTTACTCGATAGGGTCGAGAGATACGCAGTATTTT. Its protein product is CASSYSIGSRDTQYF.

The CDR3: CASRHWTSGYNEQFF. For the CDR3, the DNA is TGTGCCAGCAGGCACTGGACTAGCGGCTACAATGAGCAGTTCTTC. The gene calls are TRBV28 and TRBJ2-1, with TRBD2 matching over 10 bases. Germline V CDR1 and CDR2: MDHEN, SYDVKM. V gave up 6 bases and J gave up 3 bases; unmatched junction bases: 5. CDR3 length: 15 amino acids.

This clonotype was counted once. One base away lies a much larger clone, so this may be a sequencing read error. This rearrangement joins TRBV27 to TRBJ2-2; 13 bases map to TRBD2. The CDR3 covers 15 residues. The germline V gene has CDR1 MNHEY and CDR2 SMNVEV (reference sequence). CDR3 region: CASSSGTSGTGQLFF. The CDR3 coding sequence is TGTGCCAGCAGTTCCGGGACTAGCGGGACCGGGCAGCTGTTTTTT.

On this clonotype: This sequence may be a read error, since a much larger clone differs from it by one base. This sequence joins TRBV6-5 and TRBJ2-4; D perhaps matches TRBD2 (6 bases). The CDR3 is made up of 17 amino acids. Germline V gene data show CDR1 as MNHEY and CDR2 as SVGAGI. Between the trimmed V and J ends, which lost 6 bases and 0 bases, there was a span of 18 bases. The CDR3 coding sequence is TGTGCCAGCAGCTCTCAGACTAGAGGATTAGCCAAAAACATTCAGTACTTC. Residues: CASSSQTRGLAKNIQYF.